Presented here are 9 T cell receptor beta chains from one specimen sequenced in a study of blood T cell repertoires in COVID-19. The repertoire was sequenced with immunoSEQ multiplex PCR; TCRdb's copy has only in-frame clones and lacks some. The sample lists some 150,000 clones, about 88% occurring once. The sample taken for sequencing was peripheral blood. These TCRs come from a man between 40 and 49 years old with acute or convalescent COVID-19.

The chain couples TRBV6-1 to TRBJ2-5; 8 nucleotides align to TRBD1. CDR1 and CDR2 from the germline V gene are MNHNS and SASEGT. CDR3 length: 21 residues. Trimming at V came to 2 bases and at J to 5 bases, leaving 25 bases not matched to a gene. The DNA for the CDR3 is TGTGCCAGCAGTGAAAGGAACCGGGACAGGATACCCCCGTCCCCGTCGGAGACCCAGTACTTC. This encodes CASSERNRDRIPPSPSETQYF.

This clone was seen just once. CDR3 coding DNA: TGTGCCAGCAGCCAAGAGAGTCAGGGGGCCGGGCCCCTCCACTTT. Protein: CASSQESQGAGPLHF. The gene calls are TRBV4-2 and TRBJ1-6; 8 bases line up with TRBD1. The CDR3 is 15 residues long. Germline-derived CDR1 and CDR2 are LGHNA and YNFKEQ. V trimming: 0 bases; J trimming: 13 bases; junction bases outside the gene matches: 8.

V gene TRBV18 combines with J gene TRBJ2-3; 8 bases align to TRBD2. Unmatched junction bases numbered 7, after V lost 3 bases and J lost 5 bases. The CDR3 runs 15 residues. CDR1 KGHSH and CDR2 LQKENI come from the germline V gene. The CDR3 sequence: CASSPSAGGRDTQYF. CDR3 in DNA: TGTGCCAGCTCACCCTCGGCGGGGGGCCGAGATACGCAGTATTTT. The whole variable domain, filled in from reference TRBV18 and TRBJ2-3, reads NAGVMQNPRHLVRRRGQEARLRCSPMKGHSHVYWYRQLPEEGLKFMVYLQKENIIDESGMPKERFSAEFPKEGPSILRIQQVVRGDSAAYFCASSPSAGGRDTQYFGPGTRLTVL.

The J gene is TRBJ2-2, the V gene TRBV4-1; tentative D call: TRBD2 (5 bases). Trimming took 4 bases from V and 2 from J, leaving 11 bases between them. The CDR3 covers 15 residues. Germline V gene lookup returns CDR1 MGHRA and CDR2 YSYEKL. The CDR3 bases are TGCGCCAGCAGCCGACGGACTGATAACACCGGGGAGCTGTTTTTT. As protein: CASSRRTDNTGELFF.

The V gene is TRBV5-6, the J gene TRBJ1-1, with 9 bases that match TRBD1. The CDR3 loop spans 17 amino acids. Germline-derived CDR1 and CDR2 are SGHDT and YYEEEE. The V and J ends lost 1 base and 5 bases, in that order; junction bases with no gene match: 12. CDR3 region: CASSLRGHRGRGTEAFF. CDR3 coding DNA: TGTGCCAGCAGCTTGAGAGGACACAGGGGGCGCGGAACTGAAGCTTTCTTT.

The V and J genes are TRBV9 and TRBJ2-2; D unclear. This CDR3 has 15 residues. Per the germline V gene, CDR1 is SGDLS and CDR2 is YYNGEE. Trimming removed 0 bases from V and 1 base from J, with 7 bases in between. CDR3 nucleotide sequence: TGTGCCAGCAGCGTAGATTTACTGAACACCGGGGAGCTGTTTTTT. Its translation: CASSVDLLNTGELFF.

The V call is TRBV5-4, the J call TRBJ2-2; 7 positions match TRBD1. With V trimmed by 4 bases and J by 0 bases, 3 bases remained unmatched. Per the germline V gene, CDR1 is SGHNT and CDR2 is YYREEE (reference sequence). CDR3 length: 15 residues. The CDR3 DNA is TGTGCCAGCAGCCCCGGGACAGCGAACACCGGGGAGCTGTTTTTT. Protein sequence: CASSPGTANTGELFF.

This chain joins TRBV4-1 and TRBJ2-5; 7 bases are shared with TRBD1. Losses at the gene ends were 6 bases for V and 3 bases for J; bases not matched to a gene: 16. Germline V gene lookup returns CDR1 MGHRA and CDR2 YSYEKL. This CDR3 is 17 amino acids long. The CDR3 bases are TGCGCCAGCAGGGGATCTATTGCCGGGACAGCGGAAGAGACCCAGTACTTC. Protein product: CASRGSIAGTAEETQYF.

The V gene is TRBV18, the J gene TRBJ1-4; D is possibly TRBD1 (6 bases). The CDR3 has 16 amino acids. V gave up 1 base and J gave up 5 bases, with 14 bases separating them. CDR1 is KGHSH, CDR2 LQKENI, per germline. The CDR3 DNA is TGTGCCAGCTCACCACGGGATTCCAGGGGAAATGAAAAACTGTTTTTT. It specifies CASSPRDSRGNEKLFF.